This T cell receptor (beta chain) was obtained from a study of T cell repertoires in cytomegalovirus infection. Study information: Recently identified HLA-C-restricted CMV epitopes and well-studied HLA-B-restricted CMV epitopes were used by the study. From public TCR beta signatures came an indication of both CMV infection and matching HLA type. Study conclusions and caveats: CMV carriers having the relevant HLA were flagged by cumulative public TCR beta family frequency.

As for this clonotype: Its specificity is unknown.

MiXCR was run by TCRdb on the reads, yielding one entry per CDR3 protein. Of hundreds of thousands of distinct CDR3 sequences in the sample, roughly 36% were seen once. V was cut by 0 bases and J by 0 bases, with 2 bases left in between. From germline, CDR1 is KGHSH and CDR2 LQKENI. CDR3 length: 14 residues. The genes are TRBV18 and TRBJ1-4; no clear D gene. The clonotype was recovered from a human donor in good health (CMV status not recorded). Some clones in this sample may be carry-over from other donors' samples. Material: cultured PBMCs, obtained from culture after CMV antigen stimulation. The CDR3 region is CASSPPSTNEKLFF. For the CDR3, the DNA is TGTGCCAGCTCACCACCGTCAACTAATGAAAAACTGTTTTTT.